A selection of T cell receptor beta chains follows, all from one sample in a study of T cell responses to AZD1222 COVID-19 vaccine. Libraries were prepared by immunoSEQ multiplex PCR; TCRdb keeps only in-frame clonotypes and omits some of them. The data show around 150,000 clones, roughly nine tenths seen once. The specimen was peripheral blood, collected 28 days after the second AZD1222 dose. These receptors originate from an adult who received the AZD1222 COVID-19 vaccine. CDR3s include the opening cysteine and the closing phenylalanine or tryptophan. Each record gives: V gene, D gene, J gene, clone size, CDR3 DNA, CDR3 protein. D genes are given only for firm matches. Clone size is shown for a subset of rows, as once, few, many or a class of expanded clone.

v_call: TRBV29-1
d_call: NA
j_call: TRBJ2-1
clone_size: NA
cdr3_nt: TGCGGTAGTCCCCCTATTGGCAATGAGCAGTTCTTC
cdr3_aa: CGSPPIGNEQFF

v_call: TRBV28
d_call: NA
j_call: TRBJ1-4
clone_size: NA
cdr3_nt: TGTGCCAGCAGCTTAGGCTCCTATAATGAAAAACTGTTTTTT
cdr3_aa: CASSLGSYNEKLFF

v_call: TRBV4-3
d_call: NA
j_call: TRBJ1-3
clone_size: NA
cdr3_nt: TGCGCCAGCAGCCAAACAACGGCGGGGAACTCTGGAAACACCATATATTTT
cdr3_aa: CASSQTTAGNSGNTIYF

v_call: TRBV27
d_call: NA
j_call: TRBJ1-1
clone_size: NA
cdr3_nt: TGTGCCAGCAGTCGATCTGGAAATGAAGCTTTCTTT
cdr3_aa: CASSRSGNEAFF

v_call: TRBV23-1
d_call: NA
j_call: TRBJ1-5
clone_size: NA
cdr3_nt: TGCGCCAGCAGTCAACGAGGGACTGTCCTGAACTATCAGCCCCAGCATTTT
cdr3_aa: CASSQRGTVLNYQPQHF

v_call: TRBV4-3
d_call: TRBD1
j_call: TRBJ1-1
clone_size: NA
cdr3_nt: TGCGCCAGCAGCCGAAGGACAGGGCTGAACACTGAAGCTTTCTTT
cdr3_aa: CASSRRTGLNTEAFF

v_call: TRBV19
d_call: TRBD1
j_call: TRBJ2-7
clone_size: NA
cdr3_nt: TGTGCCAGTAGACCACCCGTGACAGGGCCCTTTGAGCAGTACTTC
cdr3_aa: CASRPPVTGPFEQYF

v_call: TRBV7-5
d_call: NA
j_call: TRBJ2-3
clone_size: NA
cdr3_nt: TGTGTCAGAAGCCCCGTCGGGGGGATCACAGATACGCAGTATTTT
cdr3_aa: CVRSPVGGITDTQYF

v_call: TRBV10-3
d_call: NA
j_call: TRBJ1-5
clone_size: NA
cdr3_nt: TGTGCCATCAAAGGGGGAGGGAGCAATCAGCCCCAGCATTTT
cdr3_aa: CAIKGGGSNQPQHF

v_call: TRBV12-3/TRBV12-4
d_call: NA
j_call: TRBJ2-7
clone_size: once
cdr3_nt: TGTGCCACCTCCACAGTACTCTACGAGCAGTACTTC
cdr3_aa: CATSTVLYEQYF

v_call: TRBV4-3
d_call: TRBD1
j_call: TRBJ2-2
clone_size: NA
cdr3_nt: TGCGCCAGCAGCCAAGATTGGACAGGGGGCATCAGCGGGGAGCTGTTTTTT
cdr3_aa: CASSQDWTGGISGELFF

v_call: TRBV7-2
d_call: NA
j_call: TRBJ2-3
clone_size: NA
cdr3_nt: TGTGCCAGCAGCTTCCGAGAAACAGATACGCAGTATTTT
cdr3_aa: CASSFRETDTQYF

v_call: TRBV4-3
d_call: NA
j_call: TRBJ1-6
clone_size: NA
cdr3_nt: TGCGCCAGCAGCCAAGATGGCCGCGCAGCCCTCCACTTT
cdr3_aa: CASSQDGRAALHF

v_call: TRBV7-8
d_call: NA
j_call: TRBJ2-5
clone_size: NA
cdr3_nt: TGTGCCAGCAGCTTAGTAGGGAGTGGAGAGACCCAGTACTTC
cdr3_aa: CASSLVGSGETQYF

v_call: TRBV7-3
d_call: NA
j_call: TRBJ1-1
clone_size: NA
cdr3_nt: TGTGCCAGCAGCTTAATGGAATACACTGAAGCTTTCTTT
cdr3_aa: CASSLMEYTEAFF

v_call: TRBV6-1
d_call: NA
j_call: TRBJ1-2
clone_size: NA
cdr3_nt: TGTGCCAGTGGACAGACACCTTATGGCTACACCTTC
cdr3_aa: CASGQTPYGYTF

v_call: TRBV10-3
d_call: NA
j_call: TRBJ1-3
clone_size: NA
cdr3_nt: TGTGCCATCAGCGGCTTTAGCTCTGGAAACACCATATATTTT
cdr3_aa: CAISGFSSGNTIYF

v_call: TRBV29-1
d_call: NA
j_call: TRBJ1-1
clone_size: NA
cdr3_nt: TGCAGCGTTGAGACCCGATACACTGAAGCTTTCTTT
cdr3_aa: CSVETRYTEAFF

v_call: TRBV19
d_call: NA
j_call: TRBJ2-5
clone_size: NA
cdr3_nt: TGTGCCAGTAGACCCGACAGGCAAGAGACCCAGTACTTC
cdr3_aa: CASRPDRQETQYF

v_call: TRBV6-1
d_call: TRBD2
j_call: TRBJ2-1
clone_size: few
cdr3_nt: TGTGCCAGCAGTGGAGCGATGACTAGCGGAGTTGACTACAATGAGCAGTTCTTC
cdr3_aa: CASSGAMTSGVDYNEQFF

v_call: TRBV3-1/TRBV3-2
d_call: TRBD2
j_call: TRBJ2-1
clone_size: NA
cdr3_nt: TGTGCCAGCAGCCCCGGGACCCCGATAGCGGGGGGCCCCAATGAGCAGTTCTTC
cdr3_aa: CASSPGTPIAGGPNEQFF

v_call: TRBV28
d_call: TRBD2
j_call: TRBJ2-3
clone_size: NA
cdr3_nt: TGTGCCAGCAGTTTAAATTTCGGGGGAGGGTCCCCCACAGATACGCAGTATTTT
cdr3_aa: CASSLNFGGGSPTDTQYF

v_call: TRBV29-1
d_call: NA
j_call: TRBJ2-7
clone_size: NA
cdr3_nt: TGCAGCGTGAAGGAGGAAAGAACCTACGAGCAGTACTTC
cdr3_aa: CSVKEERTYEQYF

v_call: TRBV19
d_call: NA
j_call: TRBJ1-1
clone_size: NA
cdr3_nt: TGTGCCAGTAGTATAGGTAACCCCTCGGGGACTGAAGCTTTCTTT
cdr3_aa: CASSIGNPSGTEAFF

v_call: TRBV29-1
d_call: TRBD1
j_call: TRBJ1-2
clone_size: NA
cdr3_nt: TGCAGCGTTGAACTTCAGGGGGCTTATGGCTACACCTTC
cdr3_aa: CSVELQGAYGYTF

v_call: TRBV10-3
d_call: NA
j_call: TRBJ2-5
clone_size: once
cdr3_nt: TGTGCCATCAGCCCGGGTCTTCAAGAGACCCAGTACTTC
cdr3_aa: CAISPGLQETQYF

v_call: TRBV24-1
d_call: TRBD2
j_call: TRBJ2-1
clone_size: NA
cdr3_nt: TGTGCCACCAGTAGTGGCCTAGCGGGGGGGTTGAAGCAGTTCTTC
cdr3_aa: CATSSGLAGGLKQFF

v_call: TRBV5-4
d_call: NA
j_call: TRBJ2-7
clone_size: once
cdr3_nt: TGTGCCAGCAGCTTGGGGGTAGGGGGGACTCTGGGGCAGTACTTC
cdr3_aa: CASSLGVGGTLGQYF

v_call: TRBV11-1
d_call: TRBD2
j_call: TRBJ2-3
clone_size: NA
cdr3_nt: TGTGCCAGCAGACTTCGGGGGGGAGATACGCAGTATTTT
cdr3_aa: CASRLRGGDTQYF

v_call: TRBV10-3
d_call: TRBD1
j_call: TRBJ2-6
clone_size: NA
cdr3_nt: TGTGCCATCAGTTCTGCGACAGGGCGAGGCTCTGGGGCCAACGTCCTGACTTTC
cdr3_aa: CAISSATGRGSGANVLTF

v_call: TRBV18
d_call: NA
j_call: TRBJ2-1
clone_size: NA
cdr3_nt: TGTGCCAGCTCACCTTTCGACAGGCAAGGAGGCGATGAGCAGTTCTTC
cdr3_aa: CASSPFDRQGGDEQFF

v_call: TRBV5-8
d_call: NA
j_call: TRBJ1-4
clone_size: NA
cdr3_nt: TGTGCCACCTCACCCCTTAGAGGGTTGTCTAATGAAAAACTGTTTTTT
cdr3_aa: CATSPLRGLSNEKLFF

v_call: TRBV7-6
d_call: TRBD1
j_call: TRBJ1-2
clone_size: NA
cdr3_nt: TGTGCCAGCAGCTTAGGGACAGGGGAGTCTCTGGACTATGGCTACACCTTC
cdr3_aa: CASSLGTGESLDYGYTF

v_call: TRBV27
d_call: NA
j_call: TRBJ1-4
clone_size: NA
cdr3_nt: TGTGCCAGCAGTTTGGACAGAGTTAATGAAAAACTGTTTTTT
cdr3_aa: CASSLDRVNEKLFF

v_call: TRBV10-3
d_call: NA
j_call: TRBJ2-7
clone_size: NA
cdr3_nt: TGTGCCATCAGGGAGACCTACGAGCAGTACTTC
cdr3_aa: CAIRETYEQYF

v_call: TRBV2
d_call: NA
j_call: TRBJ2-7
clone_size: NA
cdr3_nt: TGTGCCAGCGGGACACAACTAGACTCCTACGAGCAGTACTTC
cdr3_aa: CASGTQLDSYEQYF

v_call: TRBV2
d_call: TRBD1
j_call: TRBJ2-1
clone_size: NA
cdr3_nt: TGTGCCACGCCTAGACAGGGGGCGCGGAATGAGCAGTTCTTC
cdr3_aa: CATPRQGARNEQFF

v_call: TRBV12-5
d_call: NA
j_call: TRBJ2-5
clone_size: few
cdr3_nt: TGTGCTAGTGGTAAAACCCCTAACAGGGATGTTGTAGAGACCCAGTACTTC
cdr3_aa: CASGKTPNRDVVETQYF

v_call: TRBV6-2/TRBV6-3
d_call: TRBD2
j_call: TRBJ2-3
clone_size: once
cdr3_nt: TGTGCCAGCAGTTACGCAGGACTAGCGGGGGCTTTCACAGATACGCAGTATTTT
cdr3_aa: CASSYAGLAGAFTDTQYF

v_call: TRBV6-4
d_call: TRBD1
j_call: TRBJ1-1
clone_size: NA
cdr3_nt: TGTGCCAGCAGTGACCCCGGGACAGGGCGAGCTTTCTTT
cdr3_aa: CASSDPGTGRAFF

v_call: TRBV25-1
d_call: TRBD1
j_call: TRBJ1-2
clone_size: NA
cdr3_nt: TGTGCCAGCAGTGCCATGACAGGGCTGGGCTACACCTTC
cdr3_aa: CASSAMTGLGYTF

v_call: TRBV6-2/TRBV6-3
d_call: NA
j_call: TRBJ1-2
clone_size: many
cdr3_nt: TGTGCCAGCAGTTACTCGTCTGGATCCAGGCTCTATGGCTACACCTTC
cdr3_aa: CASSYSSGSRLYGYTF

v_call: TRBV4-1
d_call: NA
j_call: TRBJ2-5
clone_size: NA
cdr3_nt: TGCGCCAGCAGCCAAGGAGGCCAGGGGGAGACCCAGTACTTC
cdr3_aa: CASSQGGQGETQYF

v_call: TRBV7-9
d_call: NA
j_call: TRBJ2-1
clone_size: NA
cdr3_nt: TGTGCCAGCACCTCCAGGGTCTCCTCCTACAATGAGCAGTTCTTC
cdr3_aa: CASTSRVSSYNEQFF

v_call: TRBV7-8
d_call: TRBD1
j_call: TRBJ2-3
clone_size: NA
cdr3_nt: TGTGCCAGCAGCCCCGACAGGGGGGCAGATACGCAGTATTTT
cdr3_aa: CASSPDRGADTQYF

v_call: TRBV2
d_call: NA
j_call: TRBJ1-5
clone_size: NA
cdr3_nt: TGTGCCAGCAGCATAGGGGGGTGGCAGCCCCAGCATTTT
cdr3_aa: CASSIGGWQPQHF

v_call: TRBV11-2
d_call: NA
j_call: TRBJ2-5
clone_size: NA
cdr3_nt: TGTGCCAGCAGCCCATCAGGAGGGTTTGGGACCCAGTACTTC
cdr3_aa: CASSPSGGFGTQYF

v_call: TRBV2
d_call: TRBD1
j_call: TRBJ1-4
clone_size: NA
cdr3_nt: TGTGCCAGCAGGGGTGGACAGGGAGAAAAACTGTTTTTT
cdr3_aa: CASRGGQGEKLFF

v_call: TRBV4-3
d_call: NA
j_call: TRBJ2-7
clone_size: NA
cdr3_nt: TGCGCCAGCAGCCTTTCCCGGGCCTTCCCTTTTGAGCAGTACTTC
cdr3_aa: CASSLSRAFPFEQYF

v_call: TRBV7-9
d_call: NA
j_call: TRBJ1-4
clone_size: NA
cdr3_nt: TGTGCCAGCAGATCCGAGGGGGGACGTGAAAAACTGTTTTTT
cdr3_aa: CASRSEGGREKLFF

v_call: TRBV12-2
d_call: NA
j_call: TRBJ1-4
clone_size: NA
cdr3_nt: TGTGCAAGTCGCACCTCCGGGACTCGTTACACCATGTCGAATGAAAAACTGTTTTTT
cdr3_aa: CASRTSGTRYTMSNEKLFF

v_call: TRBV7-3
d_call: TRBD1
j_call: TRBJ2-2
clone_size: NA
cdr3_nt: TGTGCCAGCAGCTACGGACAGGGTGTATGGGGGGAGCTGTTTTTT
cdr3_aa: CASSYGQGVWGELFF

v_call: TRBV12-3/TRBV12-4
d_call: NA
j_call: TRBJ1-6
clone_size: NA
cdr3_nt: TGTGCCAGCAGTTCAGGAGGTTCACCCCTCCACTTT
cdr3_aa: CASSSGGSPLHF

v_call: TRBV10-3
d_call: NA
j_call: TRBJ1-4
clone_size: NA
cdr3_nt: TGTGCCATCAGTGAGAGCGGGGCCGTGGAAAAACTGTTTTTT
cdr3_aa: CAISESGAVEKLFF

v_call: TRBV4-3
d_call: NA
j_call: TRBJ1-4
clone_size: NA
cdr3_nt: TGCGCCAGCAGCCATCAAAGGGCAGCGACTAATGAAAAACTGTTTTTT
cdr3_aa: CASSHQRAATNEKLFF

v_call: TRBV28
d_call: NA
j_call: TRBJ1-5
clone_size: NA
cdr3_nt: TGTGCCAGCAGTTTAGGACAGCAGCCCCAGCATTTT
cdr3_aa: CASSLGQQPQHF

v_call: TRBV27
d_call: NA
j_call: TRBJ2-5
clone_size: NA
cdr3_nt: TGTGCCAGCAGTGCCCACCCAGGAGGGGTTGAAGAGACCCAGTACTTC
cdr3_aa: CASSAHPGGVEETQYF

v_call: TRBV28
d_call: NA
j_call: TRBJ1-5
clone_size: NA
cdr3_nt: TGTGCCAGCAGTAGCTTACAGGGCCTTAATCAGCCCCAGCATTTT
cdr3_aa: CASSSLQGLNQPQHF

v_call: TRBV6-6
d_call: TRBD2
j_call: TRBJ2-7
clone_size: once
cdr3_nt: TGTGCCAGCAGCGATAGCGGGAGAGGACCAGTCGAGCAGTACTTC
cdr3_aa: CASSDSGRGPVEQYF

v_call: TRBV27
d_call: NA
j_call: TRBJ2-7
clone_size: NA
cdr3_nt: TGTGCCAGCAGACTTAGCGGGACAGGGTTTTACGAGCAGTACTTC
cdr3_aa: CASRLSGTGFYEQYF